The 13 T cell receptor beta chains given below trace back to one sample, sequenced in a study of CD8 T cells in ankylosing spondylitis. TCRdb reanalysed the 5' RACE reads using MiXCR and keeps one entry per CDR3 protein. In the table there are about 360,000 distinct CDR3 sequences, about 15% of which are singletons. The sequenced sample consisted of blood, either unsorted or a sorted T cell fraction (not recorded which). The source is a male donor with ankylosing spondylitis or in good health (not recorded which).

This clonotype was detected only a few times. V and J are TRBV7-9 and TRBJ2-3; a weak D match, TRBD2 (5 bases). The CDR3 runs to 12 residues. Trimming took off 5 bases at V and 5 bases at J, with 8 bases between the two ends. In germline, CDR1 is SEHNR, CDR2 FQNEAQ (reference sequence). CDR3 nucleotide sequence: TGTGCCAGCAGCGCTCGGGGAGATACGCAGTATTTT. Translated, it gives CASSARGDTQYF.

This clonotype occurred a few times. The gene calls are TRBV10-3 and TRBJ2-7, with 7 nucleotides matching TRBD2. The ends lost 3 bases at V and 4 bases at J; junction bases unmatched: 3. This CDR3 is built from 13 residues. Germline loops: CDR1 ENHRY, CDR2 SYGVKD. The CDR3 coding sequence is TGTGCCATCAGTGACGGGGAGGGGTACGAGCAGTACTTC. As protein: CAISDGEGYEQYF.

This clonotype was seen more than once but under ten times. The CDR3 spells CASTTGTEGPQHF. CDR3 sequence (DNA): TGTGCCAGCACTACCGGGACAGAGGGGCCCCAGCATTTT. J is TRBJ1-5 and V is TRBV6-1; 7 bases map to TRBD1. Unmatched junction bases numbered 9, after V lost 7 bases and J lost 9 bases. The germline V gene has CDR1 MNHNS and CDR2 SASEGT. This CDR3 comprises 13 residues.

In its sample, this clonotype was seen a few times. This chain connects TRBV4-1 to TRBJ1-6; D ambiguous. The germline CDR1 and CDR2 sequences are MGHRA and YSYEKL. This CDR3 is built from 13 residues. Trimming took off 4 bases at V and 7 bases at J, with 8 bases between the two ends. The CDR3 reads CASSRETNSPLHF. For the CDR3, the DNA is TGCGCCAGCAGCCGGGAGACCAATTCACCCCTCCACTTT.

This clonotype was seen at least ten times. J is TRBJ2-2 and V is TRBV5-1; possibly TRBD1 for D (6 bases). The CDR3 extends over 15 amino acids. V lost 0 bases and J 5 bases, leaving 11 bases between the germline ends. Germline loops: CDR1 SGHRS, CDR2 YFSETQ. CDR3 sequence reads: CASSLDRAGTGELFF. In nucleotides, the CDR3 is TGCGCCAGCAGCTTGGACAGGGCTGGGACCGGGGAGCTGTTTTTT.

The CDR3 coding sequence is TGTGCCAGCAGCGTAGGGTCAGGGAGGAATTCACCCCTCCACTTT. This translates into CASSVGSGRNSPLHF. The chain joins TRBV9 to TRBJ1-6; tentative D call: TRBD1 (5 bases). The germline V gene has CDR1 SGDLS and CDR2 YYNGEE. CDR3 size: 15 residues. Trimming shortened V by 0 bases and J by 7 bases, and 11 bases separated the two germline ends.

The rearrangement uses TRBV4-1 and TRBJ2-3, with a tentative D call TRBD1 (5 bases). The CDR3 totals 15 residues. V gave up 2 bases and J gave up 6 bases, with 15 bases separating them. CDR1 is MGHRA, CDR2 YSYEKL, per germline. CDR3 nucleotide sequence: TGCGCCAGCAGCCAATCCCCAGGGCCGCCGGATACGCAGTATTTT. Translated: CASSQSPGPPDTQYF.

The chain carries TRBV11-2 and TRBJ2-5, with a tentative D call TRBD1 (6 bases). This CDR3 has 15 residues. With 2 bases removed from V and 0 bases from J, the gap between germline ends came to 10 bases. The germline gives CDR1 SGHAT, CDR2 FQNNGV. CDR3 nucleotides: TGTGCCAGCAGCTTAAGTGGGGGCTACCAAGAGACCCAGTACTTC. Translated, it gives CASSLSGGYQETQYF.

The rearrangement joins TRBV12-3 or TRBV12-4 to TRBJ1-2; 9 nucleotides align to TRBD1. The CDR3 extends over 13 amino acids. J lost 4 bases, V lost 5 bases, and 2 bases had no gene match. CDR3: CASSVTGGYGYTF. As DNA, the CDR3 is TGTGCCAGCAGTGTGACAGGGGGCTATGGCTACACCTTC.

This sequence joins TRBV7-9 and TRBJ1-6; D is ambiguous. There are 13 residues in the CDR3. Germline CDR1 reads SEHNR; CDR2 reads FQNEAQ (reference sequence). The V end was cut by 5 bases, the J end by 9 bases, with 11 bases between. The DNA of the CDR3 is TGTGCCAGCAGCGCTGAACTGCGTTCACCCCTCCACTTT. It yields the protein CASSAELRSPLHF.

The J gene is TRBJ2-1, the V gene TRBV6-1; D not resolved. The CDR3 extends over 14 amino acids. Trimming took off 6 bases at V and 9 bases at J, with 18 bases between the two ends. Germline CDR1 MNHNS, CDR2 SASEGT. CDR3 in amino acids: CASSSISGLGEQFF. CDR3 bases: TGTGCCAGCAGCTCTATTAGTGGTCTGGGTGAGCAGTTCTTC.

There are many counts of this clonotype. The rearrangement joins TRBV7-2 to TRBJ2-1; TRBD1 aligns across 11 bases. This CDR3 is built from 15 residues. CDR1 and CDR2 from the germline V gene are SGHTA and FQGNSA. The V segment lost 4 bases and the J segment 7 bases; nucleotides outside the gene matches: 6. In DNA, the CDR3 is TGTGCCAGCAGCTACGGACAGGGGGCGCAGAATGAGCAGTTCTTC. This codes for CASSYGQGAQNEQFF.

This clonotype has a handful of counts. This sequence joins TRBV5-1 and TRBJ2-1, with TRBD2 identical over 12 bases. Germline-derived CDR1 and CDR2 are SGHRS and YFSETQ. This CDR3 is 18 amino acids long. Losses at the gene ends were 0 bases for V and 1 base for J; bases not matched to a gene: 5. DNA of the CDR3: TGCGCCAGCAGCTTGGGGGCTAGCGGGGGGGCTTCCTACAATGAGCAGTTCTTC. Its protein product is CASSLGASGGASYNEQFF.